This TCR beta chain was recovered during a study of CD8 T cells in Susac syndrome. As concerns this clonotype: Its antigen is still unknown.

When the RNA was reverse transcribed, random hexamers were used with an input of about 0.5 to 1 ug. TCRdb called the immunoSEQ multiplex PCR reads again in MiXCR, with one record for every CDR3 protein. The data hold about 130,000 distinct CDR3 sequences, with more than 90% observed a single time. Study results and caveats: By the study's own acknowledgment, its TCR sequencing and HLA analysis included relatively few individuals.

Deletions cut 6 bases from V and 2 bases from J, with 10 bases between. Per the germline V gene, CDR1 is SGHRS and CDR2 is YFSETQ. The CDR3 runs 13 residues. Sequencing was done on a sample of CD4+ T cells from PBMCs. The chain uses TRBV5-1 and TRBJ2-3; D is unresolved. The receptor was isolated from a human donor in good health. The CDR3 DNA follows: TGCGCCAGCACCGACAAGAACACAGATACGCAGTATTTT. Its translation: CASTDKNTDTQYF. The full variable domain, completed using reference TRBV5-1 and TRBJ2-3, is KAGVTQTPRYLIKTRGQQVTLSCSPISGHRSVSWYQQTPGQGLQFLFEYFSETQRNKGNFPGRFSGRQFSNSRSEMNVSTLELGDSALYLCASTDKNTDTQYFGPGTRLTVL.